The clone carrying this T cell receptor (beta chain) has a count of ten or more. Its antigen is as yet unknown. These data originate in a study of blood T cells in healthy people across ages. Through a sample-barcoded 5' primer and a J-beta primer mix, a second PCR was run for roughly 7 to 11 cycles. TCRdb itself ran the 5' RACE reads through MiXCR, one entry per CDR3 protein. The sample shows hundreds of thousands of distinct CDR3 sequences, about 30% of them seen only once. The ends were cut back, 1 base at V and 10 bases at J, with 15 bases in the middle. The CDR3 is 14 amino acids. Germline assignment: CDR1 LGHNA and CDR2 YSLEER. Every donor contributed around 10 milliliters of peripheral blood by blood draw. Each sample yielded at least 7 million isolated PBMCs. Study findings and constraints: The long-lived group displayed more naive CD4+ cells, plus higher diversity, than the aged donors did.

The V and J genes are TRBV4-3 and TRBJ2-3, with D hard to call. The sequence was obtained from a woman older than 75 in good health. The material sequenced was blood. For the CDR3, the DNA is TGCGCCAGCAGCCAAGTCGGCGCAGAATCAGCGCAGTATTTT. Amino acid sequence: CASSQVGAESAQYF.